The 17 T cell receptor beta chains below were found in one sample sequenced in a study of blood T cell repertoires in COVID-19. The data were produced by immunoSEQ multiplex PCR, yet TCRdb's version contains in-frame clones alone and is incomplete. The sample has roughly 150,000 clones, around 85% seen once. Sequenced input: peripheral blood. The source is a man at least 80 years old with COVID-19, enrolled during active disease.

This clone has just one count. This sequence joins TRBV6-5 and TRBJ1-5; no firm D call. This CDR3 spans 15 amino acids. Trimming removed 5 bases from V and 5 bases from J, with 16 bases in between. Germline V gene sequence: CDR1 MNHEY, CDR2 SVGAGI. CDR3 amino acids: CASSPSPGGDQPQHF. CDR3 nucleotides: TGTGCCAGCAGTCCTAGCCCAGGAGGTGATCAGCCCCAGCATTTT.

This chain uses TRBV11-2 with TRBJ1-2; perhaps TRBD1 as D (5 bases). CDR3 length equals 11 residues. Germline lookup yields CDR1 SGHAT and CDR2 FQNNGV. Trimming left V 2 bases short and J 7 bases short, with 5 bases between. In DNA, the CDR3 is TGTGCCAGCAGCTTACAGGGTGGCTACACCTTC. It encodes CASSLQGGYTF.

J is TRBJ2-1 and V is TRBV6-2 or TRBV6-3, with 8 bases lining up with TRBD2. The length of the CDR3 is 17 residues. Germline CDR1 MNHEY, CDR2 SVGEGT. The J segment lost 12 bases and the V segment lost 5 bases, leaving 21 bases of the junction unmatched. CDR3 coding DNA: TGTGCCAGCAGTACCAGCTTGAGGGGACTAGTCTCATACAGGCAGTTCTTC. Translation: CASSTSLRGLVSYRQFF.

This rearrangement joins TRBV6-2 or TRBV6-3 to TRBJ1-5; perhaps TRBD1 as D (6 bases). V lost 0 bases to trimming and J lost 10 bases, with 10 bases between them. This CDR3 region has 13 residues. Germline V gives CDR1 MNHEY, CDR2 SVGEGT. The CDR3 sequence: CASSYSGGGPQHF. CDR3 nucleotides: TGTGCCAGCAGTTACTCGGGAGGGGGACCCCAGCATTTT.

The rearrangement uses TRBV10-3 and TRBJ2-7; weak D call: TRBD2 (6 bases). CDR1 and CDR2 (germline): ENHRY, SYGVKD. Trimming removed 4 bases at V and 2 bases at J, with 12 bases between. The length of the CDR3 is 14 residues. CDR3 nucleotide sequence: TGTGCCATCAGTGCTAGCGCAGGGCCCTACGAGCAGTACTTC. It translates to CAISASAGPYEQYF.

In DNA form, the CDR3 reads TGTGCCAGCAAACTACAGGGGGCGAACACCGGGGAGCTGTTTTTT. Its protein is CASKLQGANTGELFF. V usage is TRBV27 and J usage is TRBJ2-2, with 8 bases matching TRBD1. V shed 7 bases, J shed 0 bases, and the junction held 4 bases outside the gene matches. The CDR3 sequence is 15 residues long. CDR1 MNHEY and CDR2 SMNVEV come from the germline V gene (reference sequence).

The chain recombines TRBV2 with TRBJ2-3; TRBD2 is a possible D gene (5 bases). Trimming left V 4 bases short and J 0 bases short, with 11 bases between. The CDR3 sequence is 15 residues long. Germline CDR1 SNHLY, CDR2 FYNNEI. CDR3 region: CASSVNKRSTDTQYF. In DNA, the CDR3 is TGTGCCAGCAGTGTAAATAAGCGGAGCACAGATACGCAGTATTTT.

V and J are TRBV11-2 and TRBJ1-2; D gene uncertain. With 4 bases removed from V and 2 bases from J, the gap between germline ends came to 23 bases. CDR1 SGHAT and CDR2 FQNNGV come from the germline V gene. CDR3 length: 18 residues. CDR3 in DNA: TGTGCCAGCAGCTCGCAACGGGTCTCCCGAAAGATAAACTATGGCTACACCTTC. Translation: CASSSQRVSRKINYGYTF.

As for this clone: The same CDR3 also results from other DNA sequences found in this sample. The chain has TRBV27 and TRBJ1-2, with unresolved D. Germline-derived CDR1 and CDR2 are MNHEY and SMNVEV (reference sequence). The V end lost 2 bases, the J end lost 2 bases, and 6 bases lay between the germline ends. The CDR3 has 13 residues. The CDR3 bases are TGTGCCAGCAGTTTACGAGGGAACTATGGCTACACCTTC. It yields the protein CASSLRGNYGYTF.

The V call is TRBV4-2, the J call TRBJ1-1, with 7 bases lining up with TRBD1. Germline lookup yields CDR1 LGHNA and CDR2 YNFKEQ. There are 19 residues in the CDR3. V was pared by 4 bases and J by 1 base, with 18 bases of the junction left unmatched. The CDR3 spells CASSLQASGQAESNTEAFF. The CDR3, as DNA: TGTGCCAGCAGCCTACAGGCCTCAGGACAGGCTGAATCGAACACTGAAGCTTTCTTT.

This chain links TRBV4-3 with TRBJ2-4; 8 bases match TRBD1. In germline, CDR1 is LGHNA, CDR2 YSLEER. The CDR3 is 15 residues long. The V segment lost 3 bases and the J segment 7 bases; nucleotides outside the gene matches: 8. CDR3 loop: CASSQSDRVANIQYF. CDR3 sequence (DNA): TGCGCCAGCAGCCAGTCGGACAGGGTCGCGAACATTCAGTACTTC.

This chain joins TRBV5-5 and TRBJ2-5, with TRBD2 identical over 13 bases. Losses at the gene ends were 4 bases for V and 4 bases for J; bases not matched to a gene: 4. CDR1 is SGHKS and CDR2 is YYEKEE in the germline V gene (reference sequence). The CDR3 is 15 residues long. This chain's CDR3 is CASSGGLAGLETQYF. CDR3 nucleotides: TGTGCCAGCAGCGGGGGACTAGCGGGGCTAGAGACCCAGTACTTC.

The chain is built from TRBV6-1 and TRBJ1-5; D unclear. V gave up 3 bases and J gave up 2 bases, with 11 bases separating them. This CDR3 has 15 amino acids. Germline V gives CDR1 MNHNS, CDR2 SASEGT. In DNA, the CDR3 is TGTGCCAGCAGTGATTGGAGGTCGGGCAATCAGCCCCAGCATTTT. This gives the protein CASSDWRSGNQPQHF.

The genes are TRBV12-5 and TRBJ1-2, with 7 bases that match TRBD1. Trimming removed 4 bases from V and 4 bases from J; junction bases left unmatched: 6. The CDR3 extends over 14 amino acids. From germline, CDR1 is LGHNT and CDR2 FRNRAP. CDR3 coding DNA: TGTGCTAGTGGTTCAAGACAGGGAACCTATGGCTACACCTTC. It specifies CASGSRQGTYGYTF.

The rearrangement joins TRBV10-3 to TRBJ1-2; 9 nucleotides match TRBD1. The V segment lost 10 bases and the J segment 3 bases; nucleotides outside the gene matches: 6. Germline V gene data show CDR1 as ENHRY and CDR2 as SYGVKD. The CDR3 is 13 amino acids. The CDR3 bases are TGTGCCACCGGGACAGGGAAAGACTATGGCTACACCTTC. It translates to CATGTGKDYGYTF.

The chain joins TRBV7-8 to TRBJ2-3, with 8 bases that match TRBD1. The CDR3 extends over 14 amino acids. Germline V gene data show CDR1 as SGHVS and CDR2 as FQNEAQ. The trim removed 5 bases at V and 9 bases at J, leaving 10 bases unmatched. CDR3 nucleotides: TGTGCCAGCAGCCCCACAGGGGGAGAATCGACGCAGTATTTT. It translates to CASSPTGGESTQYF.

This rearrangement joins TRBV6-1 to TRBJ1-2; TRBD1 agrees at 10 bases. Germline loops: CDR1 MNHNS, CDR2 SASEGT. The CDR3 length is 17 residues. The trim removed 3 bases at V and 5 bases at J, leaving 12 bases unmatched. The CDR3 DNA reads as TGTGCCAGCAGTGAGAGCTTTATCGGGACAGGGGTGTATGGCTACACCTTC. Residues: CASSESFIGTGVYGYTF.